This passage covers 13 T cell receptor beta chains from one sample sequenced in a study of T-cell reconstitution after alpha-beta-depleted transplantation in children. A TCRbeta library incorporating unique molecular identifiers was prepared. MiXCR, run by TCRdb on the PCR reads, gives a single entry per CDR3 protein. Among just over 950,000 distinct CDR3 sequences listed, about 29% were seen once. The sequencing here drew on PBMCs, mostly from graft donor cells, taken 360 days after TCRalphabeta/CD19-depleted stem cell transplant. These TCRs come from a boy less than two years old who had a stem cell transplant for SCID, so the T cells may come from the graft donor.

J is TRBJ2-1 and V is TRBV6-5; tentative D call: TRBD2 (6 bases). The germline CDR1 and CDR2 sequences are MNHEY and SVGAGI. This CDR3 is built from 15 residues. The ends were cut back, 2 bases at V and 2 bases at J, with 10 bases in the middle. The CDR3, as DNA: TGTGCCAGCAGTTACGGGAGGAAGGCCTACAATGAGCAGTTCTTC. It is translated as CASSYGRKAYNEQFF.

CDR3: CASSLQGYGGNTIYF. DNA of the CDR3: TGCGCCAGCAGCCTACAGGGGTACGGCGGAAACACCATATATTTT. The chain couples TRBV4-1 to TRBJ1-3; 7 bases are a match to TRBD1. V shed 4 bases, J shed 4 bases, and the junction held 7 bases outside the gene matches. This CDR3 has 15 residues. CDR1 is MGHRA and CDR2 is YSYEKL in the germline V gene.

J is TRBJ2-1 and V is TRBV20-1; the D is unclear. In germline, CDR1 is DFQATT, CDR2 SNEGSKA (reference sequence). This CDR3 comprises 16 residues. V lost 6 bases to trimming and J lost 6 bases, with 24 bases between them. CDR3 loop: CSAPPSPLQTSNEQFF. The CDR3 coding sequence is TGCAGTGCCCCCCCCAGTCCCTTACAGACGTCCAATGAGCAGTTCTTC.

This clonotype was seen more than once but under ten times. The gene calls are TRBV12-3 or TRBV12-4 and TRBJ1-2; the D is unclear. There are 15 residues in the CDR3. V was trimmed by 3 bases and J by 4 bases, leaving 15 bases between them. CDR3 protein: CASSFFGVSGYGYTF. CDR3 DNA sequence: TGTGCCAGCAGTTTCTTCGGAGTATCGGGCTATGGCTACACCTTC.

This clonotype has just a few counts. The genes are TRBV12-3 or TRBV12-4 and TRBJ2-1, with D possibly matching TRBD2 (5 bases). The CDR3 contains 13 residues. V lost 7 bases and J 7 bases, leaving 14 bases between the germline ends. CDR3 in DNA: TGTGCCAGCAATTCAATATCGGGGAATGAGCAGTTCTTC. Translation: CASNSISGNEQFF.

The chain is built from TRBV4-1 and TRBJ2-3; TRBD1 might be the D (6 bases). This CDR3 is 14 amino acids long. CDR1 MGHRA and CDR2 YSYEKL come from the germline V gene. Trimming shortened V by 8 bases and J by 3 bases, and 15 bases separated the two germline ends. The CDR3, as DNA: TGCGCCAGCCGCCTAAGCGACAGGACAGATACGCAGTATTTT. It translates to CASRLSDRTDTQYF.

This clonotype has only a few counts. The rearrangement joins TRBV20-1 to TRBJ1-6, with no clear D. This CDR3 is 14 amino acids long. V was pared by 0 bases and J by 2 bases, with 5 bases between. Looked up from germline, CDR1 is DFQATT and CDR2 is SNEGSKA (reference sequence). This CDR3 reads CSARDGTYNSPLHF. The CDR3 bases are TGCAGTGCTAGAGATGGGACCTATAATTCACCCCTCCACTTT.

The chain joins TRBV7-8 to TRBJ2-4; D call uncertain. Trimming took off 1 base at V and 6 bases at J, with 7 bases between the two ends. The germline CDR1 and CDR2 sequences are SGHVS and FQNEAQ. The CDR3 spans 13 residues. The chain's CDR3 is CASSLEGRNIQYF. The DNA for the CDR3 is TGTGCCAGCAGCTTAGAGGGAAGAAACATTCAGTACTTC.

In this sample, this clonotype turned up a few times. The chain uses TRBV5-1 and TRBJ2-5; tentative D call: TRBD1 (5 bases). The CDR3 spans 13 residues. Germline V gene sequence: CDR1 SGHRS, CDR2 YFSETQ. V was clipped by 4 bases and J by 0 bases, with 7 bases between them. This CDR3 is CASSKDNQETQYF. The CDR3 bases are TGCGCCAGCAGCAAGGACAACCAAGAGACCCAGTACTTC.

This clonotype was seen only a few times. The rearrangement joins TRBV2 to TRBJ2-7; no clear D gene. The germline gives CDR1 SNHLY, CDR2 FYNNEI. This CDR3 is built from 11 residues. V was pared by 4 bases and J by 5 bases, with 6 bases between. CDR3 coding DNA: TGTGCCAGCAGTGGGCGTGACGAGCAGTACTTC. Protein sequence: CASSGRDEQYF.

The rearrangement links TRBV20-1 to TRBJ2-7; possibly TRBD1 or TRBD2 for D (5 bases each). This CDR3 has 15 residues. Trimming removed 4 bases from V and 3 bases from J, with 19 bases in between. CDR1 is DFQATT and CDR2 is SNEGSKA in the germline V gene (reference sequence). CDR3 sequence: CSAIAGTMGIYEQYF. The CDR3 nucleotides read TGCAGTGCTATTGCCGGGACGATGGGGATCTACGAGCAGTACTTC.

The rearrangement uses TRBV9 and TRBJ2-3; no clear D. V gave up 4 bases and J gave up 3 bases, with 12 bases separating them. Germline CDR1 reads SGDLS; CDR2 reads YYNGEE. CDR3 length equals 14 residues. DNA of the CDR3: TGTGCCAGCAGCCAGAGCCCCGCTACAGATACGCAGTATTTT. It encodes CASSQSPATDTQYF. Looking up the rest from reference TRBV9 and TRBJ2-3 gives the full variable domain: DSGVTQTPKHLITATGQRVTLRCSPRSGDLSVYWYQQSLDQGLQFLIQYYNGEERAKGNILERFSAQQFPDLHSELNLSSLELGDSALYFCASSQSPATDTQYFGPGTRLTVL.

The gene calls are TRBV7-8 and TRBJ2-1; D could derive from TRBD1 or TRBD2 (5 bases each). From germline, CDR1 is SGHVS and CDR2 FQNEAQ. Trimming removed 9 bases at V and 5 bases at J, with 14 bases between. The CDR3 contains 13 residues. The chain's CDR3 is CARSTGPDNEQFF. CDR3 nucleotides: TGTGCCAGGAGCACGGGACCCGACAATGAGCAGTTCTTC.